Each of the 4 T cell receptor beta chains below was sequenced from the same sample in a study of cytomegalovirus exposure and HLA in healthy donors. PCR primers comprised 60 Vbeta and 13 Jbeta primers. Profiling relied on immunoSEQ multiplex PCR, and the TCRdb table lists in-frame clones only, not all of them. The repertoire includes roughly 99,000 clones, roughly 82% of them detected once, and roughly 2.5% sits in the top ten. Sequencing was done on a sample of PBMCs. Receptors were obtained from a man under 40 in good health and CMV-seropositive.

This rearrangement joins TRBV7-2 to TRBJ2-7; 9 bases line up with TRBD2. The CDR3 length is 15 residues. Looked up from germline, CDR1 is SGHTA and CDR2 is FQGNSA. The V segment lost 0 bases and the J segment 2 bases; nucleotides outside the gene matches: 2. The CDR3 bases are TGTGCCAGCAGCTTAGCGGCGGGGGGGACCTACGAGCAGTACTTC. It is translated as CASSLAAGGTYEQYF.

The table lists this clone with a count of one. The rearrangement uses TRBV30 and TRBJ1-5, with D tentatively TRBD1 (6 bases). CDR1 and CDR2 (germline): GTSNPN, SVGIG (reference sequence). V was cut by 0 bases and J by 11 bases, with 8 bases left in between. The CDR3 loop spans 11 amino acids. The CDR3 reads CAWSVDSAQHF. For the CDR3, the DNA is TGTGCCTGGAGTGTGGACAGTGCCCAGCATTTT.

The chain recombines TRBV7-2 with TRBJ1-5, with D unresolved. V was clipped by 7 bases and J by 2 bases, with 18 bases between them. Germline V gene sequence: CDR1 SGHTA, CDR2 FQGNSA. CDR3 length: 16 amino acids. The CDR3 sequence: CASNALGGRGNQPQHF. CDR3 sequence (DNA): TGTGCCAGCAACGCCCTCGGAGGGCGCGGCAATCAGCCCCAGCATTTT.

On this clone: The junction departs from germline at one end; a sequencing error may be responsible. The V call is TRBV7-9, the J call TRBJ1-1; a weak D match, TRBD1 (5 bases). CDR1 and CDR2 from the germline V gene are SEHNR and FQNEAQ (reference sequence). This CDR3 is 15 amino acids long. The CDR3 here is CSSSLASGLNTEAFF. The CDR3 DNA reads as TGTTCCAGCAGCTTAGCTTCAGGGTTGAACACTGAAGCTTTCTTT.